This passage covers 7 T cell receptor beta chains from one sample sequenced in a study of monozygotic twins with cystic fibrosis. Method: immunoSEQ multiplex PCR; TCRdb's copy keeps in-frame clones and lacks some. The table lists fewer than 10,000 clones, 97% to 99% of them singletons, with about 0.22% in the top ten. Input material: blood. These receptors all stem from a girl aged 2 to 10 with cystic fibrosis.

This chain joins TRBV19 and TRBJ2-1, with D unresolved. Trimming took 4 bases from V and 8 from J, leaving 6 bases between them. The CDR3 sequence is 11 residues long. CDR1 LNHDA and CDR2 SQIVND come from the germline V gene (reference sequence). CDR3 protein: CASSTNYEQFF. The CDR3 region has the DNA TGTGCCAGTAGTACTAACTATGAGCAGTTCTTC.

The chain couples TRBV28 to TRBJ2-7; tentatively, D is TRBD2 (5 bases). V shed 6 bases and J shed 6 bases, with 15 bases lying between them. The CDR3 has 13 residues. Per germline, CDR1 MDHEN and CDR2 SYDVKM. The chain's CDR3 is CASSPPGRAEQYF. CDR3 DNA sequence: TGTGCCAGCAGCCCACCGGGGAGAGCCGAGCAGTACTTC.

The chain employs TRBV29-1 and TRBJ2-1, with 8 bases aligning to TRBD1. The CDR3 totals 13 residues. The junction had 7 bases not matched to a gene; V was cut back by 5 bases and J by 7 bases. In germline, CDR1 is SQVTM, CDR2 ANQGSEA. The chain's CDR3 is CSVRRQGMNEQFF. The DNA for the CDR3 is TGCAGCGTTCGGCGACAGGGGATGAATGAGCAGTTCTTC.

The V and J genes are TRBV9 and TRBJ2-2; a possible D gene is TRBD2 (6 bases). The CDR3 totals 19 residues. Germline V gene sequence: CDR1 SGDLS, CDR2 YYNGEE. Trimming took 3 bases from V and 1 from J, leaving 22 bases between them. The CDR3 spells CASSGGRRTTLENTGELFF. As DNA, the CDR3 is TGTGCCAGCAGCGGTGGTAGGAGGACTACCTTAGAGAACACCGGGGAGCTGTTTTTT.

V and J are TRBV28 and TRBJ2-1, with no clear D. The V end was cut by 3 bases, the J end by 0 bases, with 9 bases between. Germline assignment: CDR1 MDHEN and CDR2 SYDVKM. The CDR3 sequence is 15 residues long. The CDR3 DNA follows: TGTGCCAGCAGTTTCGTAGATAGCTCCTACAATGAGCAGTTCTTC. Encoded protein: CASSFVDSSYNEQFF. Together with reference TRBV28 and TRBJ2-1, the CDR3 gives the full variable domain: DVKVTQSSRYLVKRTGEKVFLECVQDMDHENMFWYRQDPGLGLRLIYFSYDVKMKEKGDIPEGYSVSREKKERFSLILESASTNQTSMYLCASSFVDSSYNEQFFGPGTRLTVL.

The J gene is TRBJ2-7, the V gene TRBV30; D remains unclear. V was clipped by 1 base and J by 6 bases, with 13 bases between them. Germline lookup yields CDR1 GTSNPN and CDR2 SVGIG (reference sequence). This CDR3 is built from 13 residues. CDR3 amino acids: CAWSEARVSEQYF. The CDR3, as DNA: TGTGCCTGGAGTGAGGCCCGAGTGAGCGAGCAGTACTTC.

The chain links TRBV29-1 to TRBJ2-4; possibly TRBD2 for D (7 bases). This CDR3 has 15 residues. V shed 3 bases and J shed 5 bases, with 17 bases lying between them. Germline V gene sequence: CDR1 SQVTM, CDR2 ANQGSEA. CDR3 sequence (DNA): TGCAGCGTTGAGACTAGGGGGGGGAATCAAAACATTCAGTACTTC. Translation: CSVETRGGNQNIQYF.